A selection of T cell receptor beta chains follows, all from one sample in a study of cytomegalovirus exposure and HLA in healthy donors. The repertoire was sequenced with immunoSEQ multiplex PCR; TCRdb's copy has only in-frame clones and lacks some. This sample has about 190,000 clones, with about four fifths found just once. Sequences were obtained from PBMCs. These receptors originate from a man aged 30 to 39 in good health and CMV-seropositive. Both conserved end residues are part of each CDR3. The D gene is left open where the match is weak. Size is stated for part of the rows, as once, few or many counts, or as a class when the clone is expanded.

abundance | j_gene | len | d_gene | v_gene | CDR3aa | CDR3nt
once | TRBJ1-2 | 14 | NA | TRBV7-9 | CASSPSRGDYGYTF | TGTGCCAGCAGCCCCAGCAGGGGTGACTATGGCTACACCTTC
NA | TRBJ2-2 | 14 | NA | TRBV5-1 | CASSGDSNTGELFF | TGCGCCAGCAGCGGAGACTCGAACACCGGGGAGCTGTTTTTT
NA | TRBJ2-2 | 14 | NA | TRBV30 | CAWGEGGLAGELFF | TGTGCCTGGGGGGAGGGGGGCTTAGCCGGGGAGCTGTTTTTT
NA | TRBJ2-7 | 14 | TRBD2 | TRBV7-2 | CASSSRGGADEQYF | TGTGCCAGCAGCTCACGCGGGGGGGCCGACGAGCAGTACTTC
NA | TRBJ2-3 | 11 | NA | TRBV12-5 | CASGTGDTQYF | TGTGCTAGTGGGACAGGTGATACGCAGTATTTT
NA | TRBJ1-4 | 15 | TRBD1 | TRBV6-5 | CASSSQGGAEEKLFF | TGTGCCAGCAGTTCCCAAGGGGGCGCGGAGGAAAAACTGTTTTTT
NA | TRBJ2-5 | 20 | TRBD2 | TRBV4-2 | CASSQDLGVAGGNWKETQYF | TGTGCCAGCAGCCAAGATCTCGGTGTAGCGGGGGGCAATTGGAAAGAGACCCAGTACTTC
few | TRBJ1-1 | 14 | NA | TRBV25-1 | CASSSEGVGTEAFF | TGTGCCAGCAGTTCAGAAGGGGTGGGAACTGAAGCTTTCTTT
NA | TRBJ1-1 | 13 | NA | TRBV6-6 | CASSYSGDLKAFF | TGTGCCAGCAGTTACTCCGGAGATCTCAAAGCTTTCTTT
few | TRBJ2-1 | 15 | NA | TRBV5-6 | CASSLGLNSYNEQFF | TGTGCCAGCAGTTTGGGACTGAACTCCTACAATGAGCAGTTCTTC
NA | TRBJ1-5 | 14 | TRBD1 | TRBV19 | CASSQDRGHQPQHF | TGTGCCAGTAGCCAGGACAGGGGCCATCAGCCCCAGCATTTT
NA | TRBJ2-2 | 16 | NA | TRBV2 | CASSEVGQGLAGELFF | TGTGCCAGCAGTGAAGTCGGTCAGGGGTTGGCCGGGGAGCTGTTTTTT
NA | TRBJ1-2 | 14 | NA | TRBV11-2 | CASSADRTNYGYTF | TGTGCCAGCAGCGCCGACAGGACTAACTATGGCTACACCTTC
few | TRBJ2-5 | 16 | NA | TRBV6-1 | CASSEGIAVNQETQYF | TGTGCCAGCAGTGAAGGCATTGCGGTCAATCAAGAGACCCAGTACTTC
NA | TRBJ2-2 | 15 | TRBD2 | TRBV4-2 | CASSHGLARAGELFF | TGTGCCAGCAGCCACGGACTAGCGAGAGCCGGGGAGCTGTTTTTT
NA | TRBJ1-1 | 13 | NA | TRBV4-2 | CASSQAGVTEAFF | TGTGCCAGCAGCCAAGCAGGGGTTACTGAAGCTTTCTTT
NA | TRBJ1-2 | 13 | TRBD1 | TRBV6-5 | CASSLTGGRGYTF | TGTGCCAGCAGCCTGACAGGGGGCCGTGGCTACACCTTC
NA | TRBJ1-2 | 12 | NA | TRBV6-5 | CASSLGGRSYTF | TGTGCCAGCAGTTTAGGGGGAAGGAGCTACACCTTC
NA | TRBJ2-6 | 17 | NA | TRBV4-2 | CASAIGELSSGANVLTF | TGTGCCAGCGCTATAGGAGAATTGAGCTCTGGGGCCAACGTCCTGACTTTC
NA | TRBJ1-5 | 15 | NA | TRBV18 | CASSPTQGNNQPQHF | TGTGCCAGCTCACCGACCCAGGGGAACAATCAGCCCCAGCATTTT
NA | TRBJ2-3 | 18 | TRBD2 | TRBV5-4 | CASSLRVLGLDNPDTQYF | TGTGCCAGCAGCTTGAGGGTCCTGGGACTAGATAACCCAGATACGCAGTATTTT
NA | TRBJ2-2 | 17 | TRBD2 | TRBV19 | CASSFWTSGSIAGELFF | TGTGCCAGTAGTTTCTGGACTAGCGGGAGTATCGCCGGGGAGCTGTTTTTT
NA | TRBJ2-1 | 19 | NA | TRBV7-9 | CASSLHRGVAGAAYNEQFF | TGTGCCAGCAGCTTACACAGGGGGGTAGCGGGAGCGGCCTACAATGAGCAGTTCTTC
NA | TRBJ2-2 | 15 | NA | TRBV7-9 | CASSLWSANTGELFF | TGTGCCAGCAGCTTATGGAGTGCGAACACCGGGGAGCTGTTTTTT
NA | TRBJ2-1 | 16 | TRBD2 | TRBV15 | CATSMVAGSTYNEQFF | TGTGCCACCAGCATGGTAGCGGGATCGACCTACAATGAGCAGTTCTTC
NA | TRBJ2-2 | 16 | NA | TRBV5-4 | CASSLGDRWGTGELFF | TGTGCCAGCAGCTTGGGAGACAGGTGGGGCACCGGGGAGCTGTTTTTT